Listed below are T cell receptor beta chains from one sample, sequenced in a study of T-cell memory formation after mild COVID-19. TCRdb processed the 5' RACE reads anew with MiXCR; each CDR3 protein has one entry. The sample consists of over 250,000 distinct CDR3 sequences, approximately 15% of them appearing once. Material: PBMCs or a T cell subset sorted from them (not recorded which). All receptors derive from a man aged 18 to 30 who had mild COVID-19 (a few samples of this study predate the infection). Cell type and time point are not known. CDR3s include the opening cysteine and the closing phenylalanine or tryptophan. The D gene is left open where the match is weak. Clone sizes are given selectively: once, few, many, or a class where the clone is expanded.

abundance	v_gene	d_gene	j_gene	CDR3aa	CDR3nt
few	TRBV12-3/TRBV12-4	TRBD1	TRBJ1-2	CASRHRTGSGYTF	TGTGCCAGCAGGCACAGGACAGGGAGTGGCTACACCTTC
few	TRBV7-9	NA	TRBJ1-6	CASSPLQAGGIHF	TGTGCCAGCAGCCCCCTACAGGCGGGCGGGATCCACTTT
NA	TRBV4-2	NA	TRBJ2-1	CASSQTSNSYNEQFF	TGTGCCAGCAGCCAAACTAGCAACTCCTACAATGAGCAGTTCTTC
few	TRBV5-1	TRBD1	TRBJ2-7	CASSLVAGTGGSYEQYF	TGCGCCAGCAGCTTGGTCGCCGGGACAGGCGGATCCTACGAGCAGTACTTC
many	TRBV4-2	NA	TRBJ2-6	CASSQEPWGSGANVLTF	TGTGCCAGCAGCCAAGAGCCCTGGGGCTCTGGGGCCAACGTCCTGACTTTC
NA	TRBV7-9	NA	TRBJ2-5	CASSPFGGLQETQYF	TGTGCCAGCAGCCCGTTTGGGGGCCTCCAAGAGACCCAGTACTTC
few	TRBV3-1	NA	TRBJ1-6	CASSRPPENSPLHF	TGTGCCAGCAGCCGGCCTCCGGAGAATTCACCCCTCCACTTT
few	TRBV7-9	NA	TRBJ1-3	CASSRGQNTIYF	TGTGCCAGCAGCCGAGGACAAAACACCATATATTTT
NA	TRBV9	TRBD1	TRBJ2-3	CASSPRTGPAGTQYF	TGTGCCAGCAGCCCTAGGACAGGGCCAGCGGGTACGCAGTATTTT
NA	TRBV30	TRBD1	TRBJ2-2	CAWSPLDRGLGGELFF	TGTGCCTGGAGTCCCCTTGACAGGGGGCTTGGCGGGGAGCTGTTTTTT
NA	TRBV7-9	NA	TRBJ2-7	CASSFSGRAYEQYF	TGTGCCAGCAGCTTTTCCGGACGCGCCTACGAGCAGTACTTC
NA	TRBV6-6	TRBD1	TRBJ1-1	CASSYSYRGIMNTEAFF	TGTGCCAGCAGTTACTCGTACAGGGGTATCATGAACACTGAAGCTTTCTTT